These 15 T cell receptor beta chains share one sample of origin, sequenced in a study of OX40 agonist ivuxolimab in advanced cancers. Profiled with immunoSEQ multiplex PCR; TCRdb holds only in-frame clones, not every one. The sample includes about 29,000 clones, 70% to 80% of them seen just once. Sequenced here: CD4+ or CD8+ T cells sorted from blood, sampled in a trial of the OX40 agonist ivuxolimab. These receptors were collected from an adult with an advanced solid tumor such as melanoma, head and neck, liver or kidney cancer.

The chain uses TRBV15 and TRBJ1-2; D call uncertain. In germline, CDR1 is LNHNV, CDR2 YYDKDF (reference sequence). This CDR3 has 15 amino acids. Trimming cost V 6 bases and J 6 bases, with 20 bases left between them. DNA for the CDR3: TGTGCCACCAGTTCGATCCGGGATTCGTTGGATGGCTACACCTTC. Protein product: CATSSIRDSLDGYTF. Full variable domain (outside the CDR3, taken from reference TRBV15 and TRBJ1-2): DAMVIQNPRYQVTQFGKPVTLSCSQTLNHNVMYWYQQKSSQAPKLLFHYYDKDFNNEADTPDNFQSRRPNTSFCFLDIRSPGLGDTAMYLCATSSIRDSLDGYTFGSGTRLTVV.

This chain uses TRBV18 with TRBJ2-5, with 9 positions matching TRBD1. The end of the DNA aligns better with TRBJ2-7, so the J call may be wrong. The CDR3 spans 15 residues. From germline, CDR1 is KGHSH and CDR2 LQKENI. The CDR3 DNA is TGTGCCAGCTCACCACCGTGGGACAGGGCGAACGAGCAGTACTTC. Its translation is CASSPPWDRANEQYF.

The chain has TRBV5-6 and TRBJ2-7; D is unresolved. This CDR3 spans 14 amino acids. V was clipped by 1 base and J by 0 bases, with 8 bases between them. Germline lookup yields CDR1 SGHDT and CDR2 YYEEEE. Here the CDR3 reads CASSLISTSYEQYF. The DNA for the CDR3 is TGTGCCAGCAGCTTGATCAGTACCTCCTACGAGCAGTACTTC.

The rearrangement joins TRBV13 to TRBJ2-7; D gene ambiguous. The CDR3 spans 16 residues. The V and J ends lost 0 bases and 0 bases respectively, with 12 bases between them. CDR1 is PRHDT and CDR2 is FYEKMQ in the germline V gene (reference sequence). The CDR3 coding sequence is TGTGCCAGCAGCTTAGGCAGTGGATCGGGCTCCTACGAGCAGTACTTC. Translating it yields CASSLGSGSGSYEQYF. The full variable domain, completed using reference TRBV13 and TRBJ2-7, is AAGVIQSPRHLIKEKRETATLKCYPIPRHDTVYWYQQGPGQDPQFLISFYEKMQSDKGSIPDRFSAQQFSDYHSELNMSSLELGDSALYFCASSLGSGSGSYEQYFGPGTRLTVT.

This clone was seen just once. The gene calls are TRBV6-5 and TRBJ1-2; possibly TRBD1 for D (6 bases). V lost 7 bases to trimming and J lost 4 bases, with 16 bases between them. Looked up from germline, CDR1 is MNHEY and CDR2 is SVGAGI. The CDR3 consists of 14 residues. The CDR3 sequence: CASTSGQFGYGYTF. CDR3 nucleotides: TGTGCCAGCACCTCTGGACAGTTTGGCTATGGCTACACCTTC.

The chain carries TRBV7-9 and TRBJ2-1, with TRBD2 matching 8 bases. J was trimmed by 5 bases and V by 6 bases; bases with no gene match: 12. In germline, CDR1 is SEHNR, CDR2 FQNEAQ (reference sequence). This CDR3 comprises 16 residues. CDR3: CASRPGLVLGDNEQFF. DNA of the CDR3: TGTGCCAGCAGGCCGGGACTAGTTCTAGGCGACAATGAGCAGTTCTTC.

This chain uses TRBV14 with TRBJ2-2; tentative D call: TRBD1 (6 bases). This CDR3 contains 14 residues. The V gene's germline CDR1 is SGHDN and CDR2 FVKESK. V was clipped by 2 bases and J by 6 bases, with 10 bases between them. The CDR3 DNA reads TGTGCCAGCAGCCAAAGGGGGTTACCCGGGGAGCTGTTTTTT. Translated: CASSQRGLPGELFF.

V is TRBV4-2 and J is TRBJ2-1; D is undetermined. V dropped 3 bases and J dropped 5 bases, with 2 bases sitting between them. The CDR3 is 11 amino acids. Germline V CDR1 and CDR2: LGHNA, YNFKEQ. CDR3 sequence (DNA): TGTGCCAGCAGCCAGAACAATGAGCAGTTCTTC. This gives the protein CASSQNNEQFF.

The table lists this clone with a count of one. The chain employs TRBV5-4 and TRBJ2-5, with 7 bases identical to TRBD1. This CDR3 contains 14 residues. The germline V gene encodes CDR1 SGHNT and CDR2 YYREEE (reference sequence). V was clipped by 0 bases and J by 5 bases; unmatched bases: 4. CDR3 residues: CASSLGGGGETQYF. The CDR3 DNA reads as TGTGCCAGCAGCTTGGGAGGGGGCGGGGAGACCCAGTACTTC.

V usage is TRBV4-1 and J usage is TRBJ2-2; no clear D. CDR3 size: 14 residues. Trimming took off 0 bases at V and 7 bases at J, with 9 bases between the two ends. Germline CDR1 and CDR2: MGHRA and YSYEKL. CDR3 sequence (DNA): TGCGCCAGCAGCCAAGAGTCCAATAGCGGGGAGCTGTTTTTT. It codes for CASSQESNSGELFF.

This rearrangement joins TRBV11-2 to TRBJ2-5; 9 bases fit TRBD2. This CDR3 is built from 19 residues. Germline CDR1 and CDR2: SGHAT and FQNNGV. With 1 base clipped from V and 2 bases from J, the junction kept 14 bases outside the gene matches. CDR3 sequence reads: CASSLVYSGGPGAQETQYF. Here the CDR3 DNA reads TGTGCCAGCAGCTTAGTATATAGCGGGGGCCCGGGCGCTCAAGAGACCCAGTACTTC.

V gene TRBV5-1 combines with J gene TRBJ2-1; 14 bases are shared with TRBD2. V dropped 2 bases and J dropped 8; count of bases not matched to a gene: 9. Germline loops: CDR1 SGHRS, CDR2 YFSETQ. This CDR3 is 17 amino acids long. The CDR3 DNA sequence: TGCGCCAGCAGCTTTCGACCGGGACTAGCGGGAGCTTATGAGCAGTTCTTC. Translation: CASSFRPGLAGAYEQFF.

CDR3 loop: CASSLNEGAYGYTF. The CDR3 region has the DNA TGTGCCAGCAGTTTAAACGAGGGGGCTTATGGCTACACCTTC. J is TRBJ1-2 and V is TRBV28; TRBD1 aligns across 7 bases. Germline V gene sequence: CDR1 MDHEN, CDR2 SYDVKM. The CDR3 length is 14 residues. V shed 2 bases and J 5 bases; nucleotides not matched to a gene: 5.

This clone was seen more than once but under ten times. The chain is built from TRBV13 and TRBJ2-7; 9 bases are a match to TRBD2. Losses at the gene ends were 2 bases for V and 2 bases for J; bases not matched to a gene: 4. Germline V gene sequence: CDR1 PRHDT, CDR2 FYEKMQ (reference sequence). This CDR3 has 15 residues. The CDR3 sequence is CASSLTSGPTYEQYF. The CDR3 DNA follows: TGTGCCAGCAGCTTAACTAGCGGGCCGACCTACGAGCAGTACTTC.

V is TRBV5-6 and J is TRBJ2-7; 7 nucleotides agree with TRBD1. V trimming: 1 base; J trimming: 3 bases; junction bases outside the gene matches: 4. The length of the CDR3 is 14 residues. Germline V gene sequence: CDR1 SGHDT, CDR2 YYEEEE. The CDR3 DNA reads TGTGCCAGCAGCTTGTGGCAGGGGGTCTACGAGCAGTACTTC. As protein: CASSLWQGVYEQYF.